This T cell receptor beta chain originates from a study of blood T cell repertoires in COVID-19. Study details: Sites across the United States, Italy and Spain contributed samples from acute and convalescent COVID-19.

TCRdb's table, derived via immunoSEQ multiplex PCR, lists solely in-frame clones and lacks some. The sample has about 240,000 clones; 82% are singletons. The CDR3 has 14 residues. Germline V CDR1 and CDR2: SGHRS, YFSETQ. Trimming shortened V by 2 bases and J by 4 bases, and 12 bases separated the two germline ends. This clone occurred once. V usage is TRBV5-1 and J usage is TRBJ2-5; D possibly corresponds to TRBD1 (6 bases). The clonotype comes from a woman aged 55-69 years with active or convalescent COVID-19. Sequencing used peripheral blood. This chain's CDR3 is CASSFRQGLETQYF. In nucleotides, the CDR3 is TGCGCCAGCAGCTTTCGCCAGGGGCTAGAGACCCAGTACTTC.